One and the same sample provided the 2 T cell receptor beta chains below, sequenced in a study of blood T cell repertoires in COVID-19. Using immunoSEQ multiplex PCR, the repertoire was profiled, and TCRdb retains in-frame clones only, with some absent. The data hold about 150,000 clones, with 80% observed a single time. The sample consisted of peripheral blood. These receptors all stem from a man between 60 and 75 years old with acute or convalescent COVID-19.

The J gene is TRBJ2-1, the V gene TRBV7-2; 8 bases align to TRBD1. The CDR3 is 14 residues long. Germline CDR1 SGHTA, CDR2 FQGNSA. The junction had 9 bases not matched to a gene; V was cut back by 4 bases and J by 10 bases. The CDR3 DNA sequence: TGTGCCAGCAGCTCCGGACAGGGTACACGCGAGCAGTTCTTC. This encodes CASSSGQGTREQFF.

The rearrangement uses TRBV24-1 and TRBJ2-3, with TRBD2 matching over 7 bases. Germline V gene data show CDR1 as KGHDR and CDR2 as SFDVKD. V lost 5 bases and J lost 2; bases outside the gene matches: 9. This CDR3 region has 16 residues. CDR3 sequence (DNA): TGTGCCACCAGTGGCCTGGCGGGAGCCATCACAGATACGCAGTATTTT. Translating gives CATSGLAGAITDTQYF.